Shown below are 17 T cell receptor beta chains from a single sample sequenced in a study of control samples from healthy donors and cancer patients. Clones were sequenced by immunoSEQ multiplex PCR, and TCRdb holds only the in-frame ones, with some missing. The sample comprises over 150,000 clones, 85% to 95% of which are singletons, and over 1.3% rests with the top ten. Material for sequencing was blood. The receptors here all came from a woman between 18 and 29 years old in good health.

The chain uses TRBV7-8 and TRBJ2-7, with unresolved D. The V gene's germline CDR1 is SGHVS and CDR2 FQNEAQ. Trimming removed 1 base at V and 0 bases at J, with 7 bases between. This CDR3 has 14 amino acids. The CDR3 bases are TGTGCCAGCAGCTTAGATCCCAGCTCCTACGAGCAGTACTTC. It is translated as CASSLDPSSYEQYF.

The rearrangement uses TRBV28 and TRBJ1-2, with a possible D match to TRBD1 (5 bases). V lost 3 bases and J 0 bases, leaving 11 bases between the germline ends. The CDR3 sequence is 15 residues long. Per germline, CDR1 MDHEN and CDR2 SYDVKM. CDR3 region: CASSLIGATNYGYTF. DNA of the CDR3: TGTGCCAGCAGTTTGATAGGGGCCACTAACTATGGCTACACCTTC.

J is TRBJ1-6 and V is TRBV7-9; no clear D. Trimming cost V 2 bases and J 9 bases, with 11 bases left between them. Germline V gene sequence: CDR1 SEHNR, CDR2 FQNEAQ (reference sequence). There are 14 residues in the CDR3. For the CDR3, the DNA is TGTGCCAGCAGCTTAATGGAGGATAGTTCACCCCTCCACTTT. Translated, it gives CASSLMEDSSPLHF.

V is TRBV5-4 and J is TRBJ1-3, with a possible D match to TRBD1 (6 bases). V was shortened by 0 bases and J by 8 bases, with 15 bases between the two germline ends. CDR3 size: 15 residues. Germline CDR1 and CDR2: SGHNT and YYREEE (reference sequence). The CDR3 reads CASSLGGQILDTIYF. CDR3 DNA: TGTGCCAGCAGCTTGGGCGGACAGATTTTGGACACCATATATTTT. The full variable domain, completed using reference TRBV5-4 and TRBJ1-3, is ETGVTQSPTHLIKTRGQQVTLRCSSQSGHNTVSWYQQALGQGPQFIFQYYREEENGRGNFPPRFSGLQFPNYSSELNVNALELDDSALYLCASSLGGQILDTIYFGEGSWLTVV.

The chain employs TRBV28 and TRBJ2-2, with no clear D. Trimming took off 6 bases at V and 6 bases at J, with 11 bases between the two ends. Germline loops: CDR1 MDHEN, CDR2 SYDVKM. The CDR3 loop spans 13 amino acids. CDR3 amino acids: CASRDGLSGELFF. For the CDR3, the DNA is TGTGCCAGCAGGGACGGGCTCTCCGGGGAGCTGTTTTTT. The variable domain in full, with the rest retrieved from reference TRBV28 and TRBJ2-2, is DVKVTQSSRYLVKRTGEKVFLECVQDMDHENMFWYRQDPGLGLRLIYFSYDVKMKEKGDIPEGYSVSREKKERFSLILESASTNQTSMYLCASRDGLSGELFFGEGSRLTVL.

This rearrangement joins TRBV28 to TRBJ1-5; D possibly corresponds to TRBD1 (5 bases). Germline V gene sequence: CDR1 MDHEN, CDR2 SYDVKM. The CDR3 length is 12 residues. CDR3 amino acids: CGIEGSNQPQHF. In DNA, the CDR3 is TGTGGCATTGAGGGGAGCAATCAGCCCCAGCATTTT.

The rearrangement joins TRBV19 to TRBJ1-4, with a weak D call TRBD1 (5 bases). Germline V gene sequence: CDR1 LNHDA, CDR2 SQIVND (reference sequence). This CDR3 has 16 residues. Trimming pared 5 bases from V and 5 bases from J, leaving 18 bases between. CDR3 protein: CASSPLLGGANEKLFF. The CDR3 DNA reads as TGTGCCAGTAGTCCCCTTTTGGGAGGGGCAAATGAAAAACTGTTTTTT.

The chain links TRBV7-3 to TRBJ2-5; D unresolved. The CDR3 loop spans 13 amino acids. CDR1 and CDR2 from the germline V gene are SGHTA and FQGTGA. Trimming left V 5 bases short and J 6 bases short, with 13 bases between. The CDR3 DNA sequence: TGTGCCAGCAGCCCAGACGCCTTCCAGACCCAGTACTTC. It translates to CASSPDAFQTQYF.

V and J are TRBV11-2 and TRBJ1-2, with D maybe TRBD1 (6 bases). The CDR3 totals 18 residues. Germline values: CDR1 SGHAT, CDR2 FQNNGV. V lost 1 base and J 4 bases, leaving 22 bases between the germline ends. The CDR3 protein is CASSLVLGSRGTSYGYTF. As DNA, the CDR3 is TGTGCCAGCAGCTTAGTACTGGGTAGTAGGGGGACATCCTATGGCTACACCTTC.

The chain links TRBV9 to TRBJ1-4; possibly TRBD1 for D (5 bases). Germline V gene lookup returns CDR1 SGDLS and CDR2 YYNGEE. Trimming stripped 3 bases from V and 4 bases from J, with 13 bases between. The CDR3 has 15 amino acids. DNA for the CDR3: TGTGCCAGCAGCGGCTTGACAGCTTTTAATGAAAAACTGTTTTTT. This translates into CASSGLTAFNEKLFF.

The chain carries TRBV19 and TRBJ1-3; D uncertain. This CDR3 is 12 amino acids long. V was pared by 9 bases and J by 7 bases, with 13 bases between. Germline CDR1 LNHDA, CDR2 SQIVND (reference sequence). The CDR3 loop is CASTLPANTIYF. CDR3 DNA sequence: TGTGCCAGCACCTTGCCGGCGAACACCATATATTTT.

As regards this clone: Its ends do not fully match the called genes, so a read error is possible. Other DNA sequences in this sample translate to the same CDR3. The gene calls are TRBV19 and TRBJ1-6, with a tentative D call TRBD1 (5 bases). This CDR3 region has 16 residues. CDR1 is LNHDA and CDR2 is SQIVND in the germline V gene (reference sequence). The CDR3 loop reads CASTQSWGSYNSPLHF. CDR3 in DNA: TGTGCTAGTACCCAAAGTTGGGGGTCCTATAATTCACCCCTCCACTTT.

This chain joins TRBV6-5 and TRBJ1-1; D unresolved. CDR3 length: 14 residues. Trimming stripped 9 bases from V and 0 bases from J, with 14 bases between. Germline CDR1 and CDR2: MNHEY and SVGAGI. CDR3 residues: CARKGRSMNTEAFF. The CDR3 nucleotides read TGTGCCAGAAAAGGAAGATCTATGAACACTGAAGCTTTCTTT.

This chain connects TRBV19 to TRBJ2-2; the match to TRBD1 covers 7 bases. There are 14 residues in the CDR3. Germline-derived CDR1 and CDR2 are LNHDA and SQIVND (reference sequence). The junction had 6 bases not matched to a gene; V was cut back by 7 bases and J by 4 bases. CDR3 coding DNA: TGTGCCAGTACTCCAGGGGGACCCACCGGGGAGCTGTTTTTT. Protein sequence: CASTPGGPTGELFF.

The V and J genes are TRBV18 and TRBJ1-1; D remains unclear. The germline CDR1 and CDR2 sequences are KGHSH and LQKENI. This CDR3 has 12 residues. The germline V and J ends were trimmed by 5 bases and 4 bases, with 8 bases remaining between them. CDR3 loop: CASSSRVTEAFF. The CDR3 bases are TGTGCCAGCTCAAGTAGGGTCACTGAAGCTTTCTTT.

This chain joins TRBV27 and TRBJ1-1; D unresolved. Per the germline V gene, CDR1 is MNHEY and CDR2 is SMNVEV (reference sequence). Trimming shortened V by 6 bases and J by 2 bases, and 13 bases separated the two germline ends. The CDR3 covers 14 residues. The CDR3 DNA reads TGTGCCAGCAGCCTAGGCAGATTTAACACTGAAGCTTTCTTT. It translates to CASSLGRFNTEAFF.

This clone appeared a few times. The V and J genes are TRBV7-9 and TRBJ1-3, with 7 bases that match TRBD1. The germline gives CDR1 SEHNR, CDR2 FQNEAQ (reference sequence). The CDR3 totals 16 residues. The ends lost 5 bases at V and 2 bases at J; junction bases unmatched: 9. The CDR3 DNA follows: TGTGCCAGCAGCCTGACAGGGCGAGCAGCTGGAAACACCATATATTTT. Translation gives CASSLTGRAAGNTIYF.